The clone carrying this TCR beta chain has just a few counts. The data stem from a study of T cell repertoires in cytomegalovirus infection. Study information: From public TCR beta signatures came an indication of both CMV infection and matching HLA type.

V shed 0 bases and J shed 4 bases, with 22 bases lying between them. This CDR3 spans 18 amino acids. Germline CDR1 is GTSNPN and CDR2 is SVGIG (reference sequence). TCRdb passed the reads through MiXCR, listing each CDR3 protein once. The profile shows nearly 550,000 distinct CDR3 sequences, more than 15% of them singletons. V is TRBV30 and J is TRBJ2-1; TRBD1 might be the D (6 bases). Sequences were obtained from CD8+ T cells from PBMCs. The receptor was isolated from a human donor in good health (CMV status not recorded). Some clones in this sample may be carry-over from other donors' samples. CDR3 residues: CAWSVPGGWVTGYNEQFF. CDR3 nucleotide sequence: TGTGCCTGGAGTGTACCGGGTGGGTGGGTGACAGGATACAATGAGCAGTTCTTC.